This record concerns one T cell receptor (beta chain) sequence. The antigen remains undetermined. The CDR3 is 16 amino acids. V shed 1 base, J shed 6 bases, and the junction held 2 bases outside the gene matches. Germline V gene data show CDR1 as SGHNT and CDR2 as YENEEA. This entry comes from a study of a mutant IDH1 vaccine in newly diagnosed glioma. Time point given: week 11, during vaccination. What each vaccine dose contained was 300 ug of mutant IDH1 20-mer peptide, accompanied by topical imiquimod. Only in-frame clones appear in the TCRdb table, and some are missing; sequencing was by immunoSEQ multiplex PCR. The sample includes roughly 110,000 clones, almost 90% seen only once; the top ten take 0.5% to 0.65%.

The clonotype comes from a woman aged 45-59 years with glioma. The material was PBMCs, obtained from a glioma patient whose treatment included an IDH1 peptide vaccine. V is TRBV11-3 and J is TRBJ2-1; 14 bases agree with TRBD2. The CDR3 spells CASSLAGTSGSNEQFF. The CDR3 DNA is TGTGCCAGCAGCTTAGCCGGGACTAGCGGGAGCAATGAGCAGTTCTTC.